These 5 T cell receptor beta chains came from one sample sequenced in a study of T cell repertoires in cytomegalovirus infection. MiXCR, applied by TCRdb to the reads, yields one record per CDR3 protein. The sample contains tens of thousands of distinct CDR3 sequences, just under 4% of which appear only once. Sequenced input: PBMCs. The receptors derive from a human donor in good health (CMV status not recorded). Some clones in this sample may be carry-over from other donors' samples.

This clonotype was detected ten times or more. J is TRBJ1-6 and V is TRBV7-2; D is undetermined. Germline V gene data show CDR1 as SGHTA and CDR2 as FQGNSA. The CDR3 sequence is 13 residues long. V lost 3 bases to trimming and J lost 8 bases, with 8 bases between them. This CDR3 is CASSLDSYSPLHF. The DNA for the CDR3 is TGTGCCAGCAGCTTGGACTCGTATTCACCCCTCCACTTT.

This clonotype has a single count. This may be a read error: a much more frequent sequence differs by one nucleotide. The chain links TRBV28 to TRBJ2-3, with 9 bases fitting TRBD2. The CDR3 covers 14 residues. Germline V gives CDR1 MDHEN, CDR2 SYDVKM. In nucleotides, the CDR3 is TGTGCCAGCAATGGCGGGAGGGCCACAGGTACGCAGTATTTT. Its translation: CASNGGRATGTQYF.

The chain carries TRBV7-2 and TRBJ2-3, with 10 bases fitting TRBD1. Germline CDR1 reads SGHTA; CDR2 reads FQGNSA. The V and J ends lost 5 bases and 5 bases, in that order; junction bases with no gene match: 7. The CDR3 has 15 residues. Here the CDR3 DNA reads TGTGCCAGCAGCCAGGGACAGGGGCCCGTAGATACGCAGTATTTT. It is translated as CASSQGQGPVDTQYF.

Ten or more counts support this clonotype. The CDR3 DNA reads TGTGCCAGCAGCTTAGGTCTGGGCACTGAAGCTTTCTTT. Amino acids: CASSLGLGTEAFF. V usage is TRBV7-3 and J usage is TRBJ1-1; D is undetermined. The CDR3 consists of 13 residues. The ends were cut back, 2 bases at V and 4 bases at J, with 8 bases in the middle. CDR1 and CDR2 from the germline V gene are SGHTA and FQGTGA.

The table lists this clonotype with a few counts. The V call is TRBV11-2, the J call TRBJ1-6, with 7 bases aligning to TRBD1. V was pared by 5 bases and J by 6 bases, with 4 bases of the junction left unmatched. Germline V gives CDR1 SGHAT, CDR2 FQNNGV. CDR3 size: 14 residues. The CDR3 protein is CASSDRQGNSPLHF. CDR3 DNA sequence: TGTGCCAGCAGCGACCGACAGGGTAATTCACCCCTCCACTTT. The full variable domain, in which reference TRBV11-2 and TRBJ1-6 provide the parts outside the CDR3, is EAGVAQSPRYKIIEKRQSVAFWCNPISGHATLYWYQQILGQGPKLLIQFQNNGVVDDSQLPKDRFSAERLKGVDSTLKIQPAKLEDSAVYLCASSDRQGNSPLHFGNGTRLTVT.